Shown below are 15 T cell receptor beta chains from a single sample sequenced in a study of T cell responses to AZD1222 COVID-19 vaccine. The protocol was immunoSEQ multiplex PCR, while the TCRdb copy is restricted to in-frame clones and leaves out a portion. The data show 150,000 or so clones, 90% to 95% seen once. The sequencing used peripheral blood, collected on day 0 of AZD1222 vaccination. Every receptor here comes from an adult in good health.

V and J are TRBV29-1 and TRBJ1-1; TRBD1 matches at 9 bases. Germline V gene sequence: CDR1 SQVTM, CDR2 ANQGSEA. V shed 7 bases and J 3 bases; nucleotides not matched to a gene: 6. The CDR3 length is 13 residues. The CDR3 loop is CSAHDRGYTEAFF. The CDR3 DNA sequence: TGCAGCGCCCACGACAGGGGGTACACTGAAGCTTTCTTT.

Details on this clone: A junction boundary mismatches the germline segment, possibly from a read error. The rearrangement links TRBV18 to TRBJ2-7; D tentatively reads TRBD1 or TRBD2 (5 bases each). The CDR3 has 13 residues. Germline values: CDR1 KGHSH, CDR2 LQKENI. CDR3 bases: TGTGCCAGCTCACCTTTAAGTCGGGACGACCAGTACTTC. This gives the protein CASSPLSRDDQYF.

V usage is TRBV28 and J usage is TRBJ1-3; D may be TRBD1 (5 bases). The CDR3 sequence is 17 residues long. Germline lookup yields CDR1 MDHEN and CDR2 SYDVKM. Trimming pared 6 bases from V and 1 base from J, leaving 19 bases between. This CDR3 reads CASRPGRHSGSGNTIYF. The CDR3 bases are TGTGCCAGCAGGCCGGGGAGGCATTCAGGGTCTGGAAACACCATATATTTT.

CDR3 loop: CASSYSSPAGANGYTF. CDR3 sequence (DNA): TGTGCCAGCAGTTATTCAAGCCCAGCAGGGGCGAATGGCTACACCTTC. The gene calls are TRBV6-2 or TRBV6-3 and TRBJ1-2, with D perhaps matching TRBD1 (6 bases). Germline CDR1 and CDR2: MNHEY and SVGEGT. The CDR3 contains 16 residues. V was clipped by 3 bases and J by 6 bases, with 20 bases between them.

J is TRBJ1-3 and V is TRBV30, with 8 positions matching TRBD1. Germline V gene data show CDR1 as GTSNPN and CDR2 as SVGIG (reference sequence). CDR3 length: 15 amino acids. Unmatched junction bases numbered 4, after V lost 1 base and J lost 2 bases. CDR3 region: CAWSGEDRAGNTIYF. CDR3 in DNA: TGTGCCTGGAGTGGTGAGGACAGGGCTGGAAACACCATATATTTT.

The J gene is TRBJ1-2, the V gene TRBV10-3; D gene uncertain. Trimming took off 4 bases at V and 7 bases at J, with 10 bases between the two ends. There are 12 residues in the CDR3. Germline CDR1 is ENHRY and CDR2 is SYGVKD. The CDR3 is CAISGARGGYTF. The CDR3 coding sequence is TGTGCCATCAGTGGGGCCCGAGGTGGCTACACCTTC.

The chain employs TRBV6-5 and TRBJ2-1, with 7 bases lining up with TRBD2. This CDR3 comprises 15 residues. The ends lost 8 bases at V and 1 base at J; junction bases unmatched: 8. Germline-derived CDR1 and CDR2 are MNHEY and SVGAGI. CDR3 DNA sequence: TGTGCCAGCGCCTGGGAGGGACCTTCCTACAATGAGCAGTTCTTC. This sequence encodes CASAWEGPSYNEQFF.

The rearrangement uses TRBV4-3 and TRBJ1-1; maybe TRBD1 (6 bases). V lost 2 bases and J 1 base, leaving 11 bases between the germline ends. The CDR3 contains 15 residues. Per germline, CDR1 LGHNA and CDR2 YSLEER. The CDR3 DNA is TGCGCCAGCAGCCAATCCGCGGGGGCGAACACTGAAGCTTTCTTT. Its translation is CASSQSAGANTEAFF.

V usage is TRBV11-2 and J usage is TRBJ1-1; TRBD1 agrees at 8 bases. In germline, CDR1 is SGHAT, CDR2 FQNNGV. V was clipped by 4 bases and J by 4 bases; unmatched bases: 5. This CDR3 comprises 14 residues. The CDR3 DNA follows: TGTGCCAGCAGCTCGGACAGGGTTAGCACTGAAGCTTTCTTT. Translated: CASSSDRVSTEAFF.

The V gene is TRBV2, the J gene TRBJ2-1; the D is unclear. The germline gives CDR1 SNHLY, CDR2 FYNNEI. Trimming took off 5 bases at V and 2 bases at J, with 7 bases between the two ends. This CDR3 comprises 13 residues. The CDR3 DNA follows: TGTGCCAGCAGTTTTACGACCTACAATGAGCAGTTCTTC. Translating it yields CASSFTTYNEQFF.

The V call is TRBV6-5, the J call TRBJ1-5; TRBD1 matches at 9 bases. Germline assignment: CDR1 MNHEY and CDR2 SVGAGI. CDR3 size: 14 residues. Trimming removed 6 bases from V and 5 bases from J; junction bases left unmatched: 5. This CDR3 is CASRQDRGYQPQHF. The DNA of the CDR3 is TGTGCCAGCAGGCAAGACAGGGGGTATCAGCCCCAGCATTTT.

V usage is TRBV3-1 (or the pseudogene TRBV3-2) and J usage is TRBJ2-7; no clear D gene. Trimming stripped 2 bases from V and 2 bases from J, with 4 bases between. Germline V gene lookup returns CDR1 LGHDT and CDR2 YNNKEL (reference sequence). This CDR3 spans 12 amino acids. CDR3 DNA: TGTGCCAGCAGCCAACTTACCTACGAGCAGTACTTC. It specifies CASSQLTYEQYF.

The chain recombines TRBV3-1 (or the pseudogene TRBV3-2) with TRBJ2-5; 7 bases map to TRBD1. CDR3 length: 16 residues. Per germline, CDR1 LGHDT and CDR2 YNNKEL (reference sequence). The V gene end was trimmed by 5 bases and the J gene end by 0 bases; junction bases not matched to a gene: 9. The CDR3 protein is CASSLRQGGYQETQYF. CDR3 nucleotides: TGTGCCAGCAGCTTACGACAGGGCGGGTACCAAGAGACCCAGTACTTC.

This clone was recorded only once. The CDR3 protein is CATSRVYNSPLHF. DNA of the CDR3: TGTGCCACCAGCAGAGTATATAATTCACCCCTCCACTTT. The V and J genes are TRBV15 and TRBJ1-6; D unresolved. Trimming left V 1 base short and J 4 bases short, with 2 bases between. Germline-derived CDR1 and CDR2 are LNHNV and YYDKDF (reference sequence). CDR3 length: 13 amino acids.

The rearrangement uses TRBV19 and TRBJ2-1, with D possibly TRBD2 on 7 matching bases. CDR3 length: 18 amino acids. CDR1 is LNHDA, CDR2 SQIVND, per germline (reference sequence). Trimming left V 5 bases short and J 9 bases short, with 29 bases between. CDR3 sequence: CASSSFGGQGYRSGEQFF. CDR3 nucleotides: TGTGCCAGTAGTTCCTTCGGGGGGCAGGGCTACCGATCGGGTGAGCAGTTCTTC.